This TCR beta chain emerged from a study of breast tumors, draining lymph nodes, adjacent tissues. Findings and limits, study-wide: That most tumor T cells come from lymph nodes remained unproven.

The lymph nodes were axillary draining lymph nodes from breast cancer patients. This clonotype was picked up a small number of times. Antigen specificity is unknown. TCRdb passed the multiplex PCR reads through MiXCR, listing each CDR3 protein once. Of over 100,000 distinct CDR3 sequences listed, about 20% are singletons. The clonotype originates from a female donor with breast cancer. Some clones in this sample may be carry-over from other donors' samples. Specimen: axillary lymph node tissue.

CDR3 amino acids: CASSWSYGYTF. The CDR3 coding sequence is TGTGCCAGCAGTTGGAGCTATGGCTACACCTTC. The rearrangement links TRBV28 to TRBJ1-2; no firm D call. V was pared by 4 bases and J by 4 bases, with 4 bases between. Germline V gene lookup returns CDR1 MDHEN and CDR2 SYDVKM. The CDR3 runs to 11 residues.